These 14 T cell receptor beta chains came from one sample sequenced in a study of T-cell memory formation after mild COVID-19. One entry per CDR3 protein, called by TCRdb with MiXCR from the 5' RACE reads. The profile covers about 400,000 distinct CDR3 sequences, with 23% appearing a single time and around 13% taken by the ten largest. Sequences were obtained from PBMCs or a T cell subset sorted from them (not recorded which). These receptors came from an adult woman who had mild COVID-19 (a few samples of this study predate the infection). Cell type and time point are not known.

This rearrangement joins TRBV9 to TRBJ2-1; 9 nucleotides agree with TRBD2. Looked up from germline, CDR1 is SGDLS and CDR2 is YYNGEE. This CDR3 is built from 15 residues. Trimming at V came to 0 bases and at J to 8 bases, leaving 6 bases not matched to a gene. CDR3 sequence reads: CASSVGREGHHEQFF. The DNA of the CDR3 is TGTGCCAGCAGCGTAGGGCGGGAGGGCCATCATGAGCAGTTCTTC.

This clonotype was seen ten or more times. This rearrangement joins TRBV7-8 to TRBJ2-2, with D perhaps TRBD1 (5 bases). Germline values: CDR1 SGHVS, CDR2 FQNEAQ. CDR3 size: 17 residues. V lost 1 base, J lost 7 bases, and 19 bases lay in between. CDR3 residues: CASSLESGSGLNGELFF. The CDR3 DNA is TGTGCCAGCAGCTTAGAGTCCGGGTCAGGGTTGAACGGGGAGCTGTTTTTT.

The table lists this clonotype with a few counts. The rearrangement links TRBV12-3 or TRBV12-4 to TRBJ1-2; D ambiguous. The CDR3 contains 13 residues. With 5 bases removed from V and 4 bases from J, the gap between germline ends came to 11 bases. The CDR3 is CASSMFRIYGYTF. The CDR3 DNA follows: TGTGCCAGCAGTATGTTTCGTATCTATGGCTACACCTTC.

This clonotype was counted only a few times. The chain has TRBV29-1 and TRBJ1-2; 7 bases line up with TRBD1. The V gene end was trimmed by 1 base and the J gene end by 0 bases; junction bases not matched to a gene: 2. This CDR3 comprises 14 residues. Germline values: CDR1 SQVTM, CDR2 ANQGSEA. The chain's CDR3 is CSVEGDRANYGYTF. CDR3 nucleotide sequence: TGCAGCGTTGAAGGTGACAGGGCTAACTATGGCTACACCTTC. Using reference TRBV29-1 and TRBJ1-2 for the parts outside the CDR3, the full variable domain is SAVISQKPSRDICQRGTSLTIQCQVDSQVTMMFWYRQQPGQSLTLIATANQGSEATYESGFVIDKFPISRPNLTFSTLTVSNMSPEDSSIYLCSVEGDRANYGYTFGSGTRLTVV.

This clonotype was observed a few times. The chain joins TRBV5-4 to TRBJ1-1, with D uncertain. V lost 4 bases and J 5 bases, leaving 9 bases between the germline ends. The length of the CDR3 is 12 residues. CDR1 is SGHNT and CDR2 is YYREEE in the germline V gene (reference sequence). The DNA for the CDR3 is TGTGCCAGCAGCACCGGTGGAACTGAAGCTTTCTTT. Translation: CASSTGGTEAFF.

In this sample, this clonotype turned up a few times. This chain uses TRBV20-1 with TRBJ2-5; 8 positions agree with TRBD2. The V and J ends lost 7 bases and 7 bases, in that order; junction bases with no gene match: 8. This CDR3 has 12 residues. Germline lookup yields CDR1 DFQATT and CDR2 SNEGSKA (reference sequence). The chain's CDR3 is CSGKREYGTQYF. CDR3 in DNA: TGCAGTGGGAAGCGGGAGTACGGGACCCAGTACTTC.

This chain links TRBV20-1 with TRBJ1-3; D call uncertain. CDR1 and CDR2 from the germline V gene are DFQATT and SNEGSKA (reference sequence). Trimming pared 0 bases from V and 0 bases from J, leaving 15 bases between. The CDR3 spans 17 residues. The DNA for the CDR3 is TGCAGTGCTAGAGATGCGGGCATCGGGGACTCTGGAAACACCATATATTTT. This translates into CSARDAGIGDSGNTIYF.

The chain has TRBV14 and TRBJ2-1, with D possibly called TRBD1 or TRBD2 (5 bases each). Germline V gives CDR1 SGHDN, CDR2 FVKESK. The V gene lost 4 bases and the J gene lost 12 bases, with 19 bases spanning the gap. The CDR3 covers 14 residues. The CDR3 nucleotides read TGTGCCAGCAGCCGCCTTCAGGGACGCTGGGCGCAGTTCTTC. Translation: CASSRLQGRWAQFF.

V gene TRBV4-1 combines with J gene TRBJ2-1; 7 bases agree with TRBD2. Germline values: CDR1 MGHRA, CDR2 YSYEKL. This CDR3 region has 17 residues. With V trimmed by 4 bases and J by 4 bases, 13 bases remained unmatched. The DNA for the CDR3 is TGCGCCAGCAGCCTCCCGGCTGGGCGGGAGAATTACAATGAGCAGTTCTTC. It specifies CASSLPAGRENYNEQFF.

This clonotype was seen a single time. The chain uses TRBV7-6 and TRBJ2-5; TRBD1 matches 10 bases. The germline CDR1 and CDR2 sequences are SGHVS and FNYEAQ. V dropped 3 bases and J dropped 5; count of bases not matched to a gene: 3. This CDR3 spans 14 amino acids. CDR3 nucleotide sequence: TGTGCCAGCAGCTTTGACAGGGGGCGTGAGACCCAGTACTTC. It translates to CASSFDRGRETQYF.

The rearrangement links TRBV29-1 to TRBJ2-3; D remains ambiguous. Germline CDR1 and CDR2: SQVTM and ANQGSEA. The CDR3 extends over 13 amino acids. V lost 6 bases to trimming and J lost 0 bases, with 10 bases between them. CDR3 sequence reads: CSVGATSTDTQYF. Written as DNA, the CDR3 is TGCAGCGTCGGCGCCACTAGCACAGATACGCAGTATTTT.

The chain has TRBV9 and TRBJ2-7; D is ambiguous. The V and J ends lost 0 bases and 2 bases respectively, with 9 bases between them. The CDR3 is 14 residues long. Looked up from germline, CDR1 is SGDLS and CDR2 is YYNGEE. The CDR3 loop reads CASSVDWPPYEQYF. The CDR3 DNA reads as TGTGCCAGCAGCGTAGACTGGCCTCCCTACGAGCAGTACTTC.

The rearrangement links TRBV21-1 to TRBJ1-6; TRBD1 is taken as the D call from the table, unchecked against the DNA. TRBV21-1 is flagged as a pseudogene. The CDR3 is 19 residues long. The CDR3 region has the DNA TGTGCCAGCAGCAAGGGGGGACAGGGAAGATCGAAGGAAAATTCACCCCTCCACTTT. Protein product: CASSKGGQGRSKENSPLHF.

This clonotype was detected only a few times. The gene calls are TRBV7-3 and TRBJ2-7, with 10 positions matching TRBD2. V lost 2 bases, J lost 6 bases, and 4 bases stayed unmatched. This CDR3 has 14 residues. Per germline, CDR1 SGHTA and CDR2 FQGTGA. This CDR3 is CASSLGLAGGEQYF. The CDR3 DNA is TGTGCCAGCAGCTTAGGGTTAGCGGGAGGCGAGCAGTACTTC.